This paragraph covers one T cell receptor beta chain sequence. This specimen comes from a study of blood T cell repertoires in COVID-19. Looking at the study overall: Material from acute and convalescent COVID-19 was sourced from the United States, Italy and Spain. Sources were T cells, B-cell-depleted T cells, or PBMCs; the material itself was cDNA or gDNA.

The J segment lost 7 bases and the V segment lost 0 bases, leaving 6 bases of the junction unmatched. Germline V gene data show CDR1 as LGHDT and CDR2 as YNNKEL (reference sequence). This CDR3 contains 16 residues. Original processing methods: Researchers report that nucleated cell counts were estimated from reference gene primer amplification. Assay: immunoSEQ multiplex PCR; the TCRdb copy retains only in-frame clones and omits some. The DNA gave D and trimming, while V, J and clone size come from that table. The sample holds a few hundred thousand clones, over 70% seen once. Sequenced input: peripheral blood. This clonotype was sampled from a woman aged 50 to 65 with acute or convalescent COVID-19. The genes are TRBV3-1 (or the pseudogene TRBV3-2) and TRBJ2-1, with 10 bases matching TRBD2. CDR3 in DNA: TGTGCCAGCAGCCAAGAGCTAGCGGGAGTAAGAAATGAGCAGTTCTTC. Its protein product is CASSQELAGVRNEQFF.